This paragraph reports one T cell receptor beta chain. This clone appeared once. It lacks a known antigen. Nothing much larger sits one base from this clone, and base qualities are not available. This record belongs to a study of T cell changes during pregnancy in multiple sclerosis (dated by TCRdb to the late 2010s). A note on the overall study: The study looked at changes in the T cell repertoire across pregnancy in women with multiple sclerosis.

The protocol used for the library was the immunoSEQ multiplex PCR assay. Entries here come from immuneACCESS through TCRdb and include only in-frame sequences with V and J called. Some clones fail to appear in such tables; in the studies checked, an unresolved V gene covers under half of the shortfall, and the cause of the remainder is unknown. This sample holds about 110,000 clones; 85% to 95% were observed only once. Around 1.5% of the sample lies in the top ten. Sequences MNHEY (CDR1) and SMNVEV (CDR2) are obtained from the germline V gene (reference sequence). The V end loses 5 bases and the J end loses 2 bases, and a stretch of 18 bases separates them. The CDR3 holds 16 amino acids from the cysteine to the phenylalanine. The entry retains the CDR3 DNA only, 48 bases that are in frame from base 1.

The sequence was obtained from a female donor with multiple sclerosis, enrolled in a pregnancy study. Sequenced here: peripheral blood, sampled after pregnancy. This chain is built from TRBV27 and TRBJ1-1, with no confident D gene call. The sequenced DNA: TGTGCCAGCAGTATCCTTCGGTCCTCTTTTAACACTGAAGCTTTCTTT. Its protein is CASSILRSSFNTEAFF.